A selection of T cell receptor beta chains follows, all from one sample in a study of control samples from healthy donors and cancer patients. Sequenced by immunoSEQ multiplex PCR; TCRdb stores in-frame clones only, minus some. The sample has about 120,000 clones, 88% seen once. The sample comprised blood. The source of these receptors is a man aged 40-55 years in good health. CDR3s include the opening cysteine and the closing phenylalanine or tryptophan. D genes are given only for firm matches. A clone size is listed for some rows: how often the clone was seen (once, few, many), or a class if it is expanded.

J gene: TRBJ1-2; D gene: NA; clone size: NA; V gene: TRBV5-6; CDR3 DNA: TGTGCCAGCAGCTACCCCGGACGGACGGGGGCTAGCTATGGCTACACCTTC; CDR3 protein: CASSYPGRTGASYGYTF
J gene: TRBJ1-2; D gene: TRBD1; clone size: NA; V gene: TRBV10-3; CDR3 DNA: TGTGCCCTTCGACAGGGAGGGGAATCTAACTATGGCTACACCTTC; CDR3 protein: CALRQGGESNYGYTF
J gene: TRBJ2-2; D gene: TRBD2; clone size: few; V gene: TRBV4-2; CDR3 DNA: TGTGCCAGCAGCCCCTCCGGGACTACAAACACCGGGGAGCTGTTTTTT; CDR3 protein: CASSPSGTTNTGELFF
J gene: TRBJ1-1; D gene: NA; clone size: NA; V gene: TRBV11-3; CDR3 DNA: TGTGCCAGCGGCTCGGGGGACCTCATGAACACTGAAGCTTTCTTT; CDR3 protein: CASGSGDLMNTEAFF
J gene: TRBJ1-2; D gene: NA; clone size: NA; V gene: TRBV5-1; CDR3 DNA: TGCGCCAGCAGCTTGGGTCTCGCCCGAGATGGCTACACCTTC; CDR3 protein: CASSLGLARDGYTF
J gene: TRBJ2-3; D gene: NA; clone size: NA; V gene: TRBV7-9; CDR3 DNA: TGTGCCAGCAGCCAACTAGGGGATACGCAGTATTTT; CDR3 protein: CASSQLGDTQYF
J gene: TRBJ1-2; D gene: NA; clone size: NA; V gene: TRBV30; CDR3 DNA: TGTGCCTGGAGCGTTGGGCAGCGCTTTAACTATGGCTACACCTTC; CDR3 protein: CAWSVGQRFNYGYTF
J gene: TRBJ1-2; D gene: NA; clone size: NA; V gene: TRBV7-9; CDR3 DNA: TGTGCCAGCAGCTTAGGGGTGGATGGCTACACCTTC; CDR3 protein: CASSLGVDGYTF
J gene: TRBJ1-2; D gene: NA; clone size: NA; V gene: TRBV5-1; CDR3 DNA: TGCGCCAGCAGCCGGGAGGATCCTAACTATGGCTACACCTTC; CDR3 protein: CASSREDPNYGYTF
J gene: TRBJ2-1; D gene: TRBD2; clone size: NA; V gene: TRBV30; CDR3 DNA: TGTGCCTCCCGGGGGGCCTACAATGAGCAGTTCTTC; CDR3 protein: CASRGAYNEQFF
J gene: TRBJ2-7; D gene: NA; clone size: NA; V gene: TRBV5-5; CDR3 DNA: TGTGCCAGCAGCCATTCCTACGAGCAGTACTTC; CDR3 protein: CASSHSYEQYF
J gene: TRBJ2-7; D gene: NA; clone size: NA; V gene: TRBV12-3/TRBV12-4; CDR3 DNA: TGTGCCAGCAGTACACAGGACGGGGAGCAGTACTTC; CDR3 protein: CASSTQDGEQYF
J gene: TRBJ2-2; D gene: NA; clone size: NA; V gene: TRBV5-1; CDR3 DNA: TGCGCCAGCAGCTTGAGTCTCCCCCAGGGAACCGGGGAGCTGTTTTTT; CDR3 protein: CASSLSLPQGTGELFF
J gene: TRBJ1-5; D gene: NA; clone size: NA; V gene: TRBV30; CDR3 DNA: TGTGCCTGGAGTGTACGGACCCCGGGCAATCAGCCCCAGCATTTT; CDR3 protein: CAWSVRTPGNQPQHF
J gene: TRBJ2-1; D gene: NA; clone size: NA; V gene: TRBV7-8; CDR3 DNA: TGTGCCAGCAGCTTAGCGTTGGCAGGGGGGTACAATGAGCAGTTCTTC; CDR3 protein: CASSLALAGGYNEQFF
J gene: TRBJ1-6; D gene: NA; clone size: NA; V gene: TRBV10-3; CDR3 DNA: TGTGCCACTGCGGCGGGGGGTCTCAACTATAATTCACCCCTCCACTTT; CDR3 protein: CATAAGGLNYNSPLHF
J gene: TRBJ2-2; D gene: TRBD2; clone size: NA; V gene: TRBV7-2; CDR3 DNA: TGTGCCAGCAGCTTTACTAGCGGGGTTGGCACCGGGGAGCTGTTTTTT; CDR3 protein: CASSFTSGVGTGELFF
J gene: TRBJ2-1; D gene: TRBD2; clone size: NA; V gene: TRBV5-6; CDR3 DNA: TGTGCCAGCAGCTTGGGGCTAGCGGGGAGCAATGAGCAGTTCTTC; CDR3 protein: CASSLGLAGSNEQFF
J gene: TRBJ2-2; D gene: NA; clone size: once; V gene: TRBV6-4; CDR3 DNA: TGTGCCAGCAGCTCTGGGGGGACCGGGGAGCTGTTTTTT; CDR3 protein: CASSSGGTGELFF
J gene: TRBJ2-2; D gene: TRBD1; clone size: NA; V gene: TRBV5-1; CDR3 DNA: TGCGCCAGCAGCTCCCGACAGGGAGACACCGGGGAGCTGTTTTTT; CDR3 protein: CASSSRQGDTGELFF
J gene: TRBJ1-2; D gene: TRBD1; clone size: NA; V gene: TRBV14; CDR3 DNA: TGTGCCAGCAGCCAGCTAGGACAGGACTATGGCTACACCTTC; CDR3 protein: CASSQLGQDYGYTF
J gene: TRBJ1-2; D gene: NA; clone size: NA; V gene: TRBV30; CDR3 DNA: TGTGCCTGGAGTGTACCGGGGGCCCTCTATGGCTACACCTTC; CDR3 protein: CAWSVPGALYGYTF
J gene: TRBJ1-1; D gene: TRBD1; clone size: NA; V gene: TRBV24-1; CDR3 DNA: TGTGCCACCAGTGACAGGACAGGGAACACTGAAGCTTTCTTT; CDR3 protein: CATSDRTGNTEAFF
J gene: TRBJ1-2; D gene: NA; clone size: NA; V gene: TRBV28; CDR3 DNA: TGTGCCAGCAGTACCCTAAGCTATGGCTACACCTTC; CDR3 protein: CASSTLSYGYTF
J gene: TRBJ2-3; D gene: NA; clone size: NA; V gene: TRBV20-1; CDR3 DNA: TGCAGTGCTAGAGCTGTCGACACGCAGTATTTT; CDR3 protein: CSARAVDTQYF
J gene: TRBJ2-7; D gene: NA; clone size: NA; V gene: TRBV7-9; CDR3 DNA: TGTGCCAGCAGCTTAGTGGCCAGGTCGGGCGAGCAGTACTTC; CDR3 protein: CASSLVARSGEQYF
J gene: TRBJ2-7; D gene: TRBD1; clone size: NA; V gene: TRBV4-1; CDR3 DNA: TGCGCCAGCAGCCATCCTACCACGACAGGGGTATCCTACGAGCAGTACTTC; CDR3 protein: CASSHPTTTGVSYEQYF
J gene: TRBJ2-7; D gene: NA; clone size: NA; V gene: TRBV18; CDR3 DNA: TGTGCCAGCTCACCCGGCTCCCTCGAGCAGTACTTC; CDR3 protein: CASSPGSLEQYF
J gene: TRBJ1-1; D gene: TRBD1; clone size: NA; V gene: TRBV2; CDR3 DNA: TGTGCCAGCATAGGTTGGACAGGGCAAACTCGGGACACTGAAGCTTTCTTT; CDR3 protein: CASIGWTGQTRDTEAFF
J gene: TRBJ1-5; D gene: NA; clone size: NA; V gene: TRBV7-9; CDR3 DNA: TGTGCCAGCAGCTTAGGAGAAAATAGCAATCAGCCCCAGCATTTT; CDR3 protein: CASSLGENSNQPQHF
J gene: TRBJ1-6; D gene: NA; clone size: NA; V gene: TRBV30; CDR3 DNA: TGTGCCTGGAGTGGGGGGACCCAAAGCGGTTCACCCCTCCACTTT; CDR3 protein: CAWSGGTQSGSPLHF
J gene: TRBJ1-3; D gene: NA; clone size: NA; V gene: TRBV4-1; CDR3 DNA: TGCGCCAGCAGCCAGGCCGCCGGGGATGGAAACACCATATATTTT; CDR3 protein: CASSQAAGDGNTIYF
J gene: TRBJ1-5; D gene: NA; clone size: few; V gene: TRBV25-1; CDR3 DNA: TGTGCCAGCGGTCGTAGGGTCCTTCAGCCCCAGCATTTT; CDR3 protein: CASGRRVLQPQHF
J gene: TRBJ1-1; D gene: NA; clone size: NA; V gene: TRBV6-5; CDR3 DNA: TGTGCCAGCAGTTACTTTTCTCGGGGGGACGGCACTGAAGCTTTCTTT; CDR3 protein: CASSYFSRGDGTEAFF
J gene: TRBJ2-4; D gene: NA; clone size: NA; V gene: TRBV21-1; CDR3 DNA: TGTGCCAGCAGGGTGGCCAGGGGGCGCAGGGCCATTCAGTACTTC; CDR3 protein: CASRVARGRRAIQYF
J gene: TRBJ1-2; D gene: NA; clone size: NA; V gene: TRBV5-1; CDR3 DNA: TGCGCCAGCAGCCCCGGAATGGGGGACTATGGCTACACCTTC; CDR3 protein: CASSPGMGDYGYTF
J gene: TRBJ2-3; D gene: NA; clone size: NA; V gene: TRBV19; CDR3 DNA: TGTGCCAGTAGTATTTCGGTTATCTTAGATACGCAGTATTTT; CDR3 protein: CASSISVILDTQYF
J gene: TRBJ2-7; D gene: NA; clone size: NA; V gene: TRBV19; CDR3 DNA: TGTGCCAGTAGTCACAGGGGGGGGGACGAGCAGTACTTC; CDR3 protein: CASSHRGGDEQYF
J gene: TRBJ2-2; D gene: TRBD1; clone size: NA; V gene: TRBV28; CDR3 DNA: TGTGCCAGCACCCCCTCCGGCACAGGGGGGAACACCGGGGAGCTGTTTTTT; CDR3 protein: CASTPSGTGGNTGELFF
J gene: TRBJ1-2; D gene: TRBD1; clone size: NA; V gene: TRBV9; CDR3 DNA: TGTGCCAGCAGCGCCAGGGGGAGGGATGGCTACACCTTC; CDR3 protein: CASSARGRDGYTF
J gene: TRBJ2-2; D gene: NA; clone size: NA; V gene: TRBV28; CDR3 DNA: TGTGCCAGCAGCCCCTCGAAGGGGGCCGGGGAGCTGTTTTTT; CDR3 protein: CASSPSKGAGELFF
J gene: TRBJ2-2; D gene: TRBD2; clone size: NA; V gene: TRBV28; CDR3 DNA: TGTGCCAGCAGTTCCCCCCGACTAGCGGGGGGGCAGGTCGGGGAGCTGTTTTTT; CDR3 protein: CASSSPRLAGGQVGELFF
J gene: TRBJ2-7; D gene: NA; clone size: NA; V gene: TRBV28; CDR3 DNA: TGTGCCAGCAGTTCCTCCTTTGGCAGGGGTTACGAGCAGTACTTC; CDR3 protein: CASSSSFGRGYEQYF
J gene: TRBJ2-7; D gene: NA; clone size: once; V gene: TRBV29-1; CDR3 DNA: TGCAGCGGATTCTACGAGCAGTACTTC; CDR3 protein: CSGFYEQYF
J gene: TRBJ1-1; D gene: NA; clone size: NA; V gene: TRBV3-1/TRBV3-2; CDR3 DNA: TGTGCCAGCAGCCATAGATCAGGGACGGTATCTGAAGCTTTCTTT; CDR3 protein: CASSHRSGTVSEAFF
J gene: TRBJ1-6; D gene: NA; clone size: NA; V gene: TRBV19; CDR3 DNA: TGTGCCAGTAGTCTTCAGGGGAATTCACCCCTCCACTTT; CDR3 protein: CASSLQGNSPLHF
J gene: TRBJ1-1; D gene: NA; clone size: NA; V gene: TRBV19; CDR3 DNA: TGTGCCAGTAGTACCGGACTGAACACTGAAGCTTTCTTT; CDR3 protein: CASSTGLNTEAFF
J gene: TRBJ1-6; D gene: TRBD1; clone size: NA; V gene: TRBV27; CDR3 DNA: TGTGCCAGCAGGGGGGACAGCTCCTATAATTCACCCCTCCACTTT; CDR3 protein: CASRGDSSYNSPLHF
J gene: TRBJ2-7; D gene: NA; clone size: NA; V gene: TRBV10-3; CDR3 DNA: TGTGCCATCGGTCAGGGCGGAACTAGCTCCTACGAGCAGTACTTC; CDR3 protein: CAIGQGGTSSYEQYF
J gene: TRBJ1-6; D gene: NA; clone size: NA; V gene: TRBV7-3; CDR3 DNA: TGTGCCAGCGCCTTGGGCCCTACTAATTCACCCCTCCACTTT; CDR3 protein: CASALGPTNSPLHF
J gene: TRBJ1-1; D gene: TRBD1; clone size: NA; V gene: TRBV18; CDR3 DNA: TGTGCCAGCTCACCCGGACAGGGGTGGACTGAAGCTTTCTTT; CDR3 protein: CASSPGQGWTEAFF
J gene: TRBJ2-7; D gene: TRBD1; clone size: NA; V gene: TRBV9; CDR3 DNA: TGTGCCAGCAGCGTAGGACAGGGGATGACCTACGAGCAGTACTTC; CDR3 protein: CASSVGQGMTYEQYF
J gene: TRBJ2-7; D gene: TRBD1; clone size: NA; V gene: TRBV11-3; CDR3 DNA: TGTGCCAGCAGCTCCGGGACAGGGGGCCACGAGCAGTACTTC; CDR3 protein: CASSSGTGGHEQYF
J gene: TRBJ1-6; D gene: TRBD1; clone size: NA; V gene: TRBV19; CDR3 DNA: TGTGCCAGTATCGACAGGGCTAATAATTCACCCCTCCACTTT; CDR3 protein: CASIDRANNSPLHF